Listed below are T cell receptor beta chains from one sample, sequenced in a study of blood T cell repertoires in COVID-19. Method: immunoSEQ multiplex PCR; TCRdb's copy keeps in-frame clones and lacks some. Of roughly 300,000 clones in the sample, roughly nine tenths were seen once. Sequenced input: PBMCs or T cells enriched from blood (not recorded which). The receptors were gathered from a woman younger than 45 who had recovered from COVID-19. Each CDR3 is given with its conserved first and last residue. Each record gives: J gene, D gene, V gene, clone size, CDR3 protein, CDR3 DNA. The D gene is left open where the match is weak. Clone size appears in some rows only: once, few, many, or a class for an expanded clone.

TRBJ1-1,TRBD1,TRBV10-3,few,CATSRGTGLNTEAFF,TGTGCCACAAGCCGAGGGACAGGGTTGAACACTGAAGCTTTCTTT
TRBJ1-4,-,TRBV4-1,few,CASSQDQAGPFPATNEKLFF,TGCGCCAGCAGCCAAGATCAGGCGGGGCCCTTCCCTGCAACTAATGAAAAACTGTTTTTT
TRBJ1-4,-,TRBV7-9,-,CASSPEGAVGEKLFF,TGTGCCAGCAGCCCAGAGGGCGCCGTTGGCGAAAAACTGTTTTTT
TRBJ1-4,-,TRBV15,-,CATSRTPTGGEKLFF,TGTGCCACCAGCAGAACCCCCACGGGAGGGGAAAAACTGTTTTTT
TRBJ2-2,-,TRBV7-2,-,CASSSPVVGELFF,TGTGCCAGCAGCTCCCCCGTAGTAGGGGAGCTGTTTTTT
TRBJ1-1,TRBD1,TRBV2,-,CASNRDRDTEAFF,TGTGCCAGCAACAGGGACAGGGACACTGAAGCTTTCTTT
TRBJ1-5,TRBD1,TRBV5-6,-,CASSSGQGAYQPQHF,TGTGCCAGCAGCTCGGGACAGGGGGCCTATCAGCCCCAGCATTTT
TRBJ2-7,TRBD1,TRBV5-5,-,CASSSQGQSLSYEQYF,TGTGCCAGCAGCTCCCAGGGACAGTCCCTCTCCTACGAGCAGTACTTC
TRBJ2-2,TRBD1,TRBV5-1,-,CASSLDGQGGAGELFF,TGCGCCAGCAGCTTAGATGGACAGGGAGGAGCCGGGGAGCTGTTTTTT
TRBJ1-2,-,TRBV30,-,CAGVEAGVYGYTF,TGTGCCGGGGTGGAAGCAGGGGTGTATGGCTACACCTTC
TRBJ1-2,TRBD1,TRBV20-1,once,CSAGTGDGYTF,TGCAGTGCTGGGACAGGGGATGGCTACACCTTC
TRBJ1-5,TRBD1,TRBV7-6,-,CASSQGTGGWGNQPQHF,TGTGCCAGCAGCCAAGGGACAGGGGGTTGGGGTAATCAGCCCCAGCATTTT
TRBJ1-3,-,TRBV12-3/TRBV12-4,-,CASSLSSYTIYF,TGTGCCAGCAGTTTATCGTCCTACACCATATATTTT
TRBJ1-1,-,TRBV5-4,few,CASSSQQGPGNTEAFF,TGTGCCAGCAGCTCCCAACAGGGTCCCGGGAACACTGAAGCTTTCTTT
TRBJ1-2,-,TRBV29-1,-,CSVSTGSGNYGYTF,TGCAGCGTTTCCACAGGGAGTGGAAACTATGGCTACACCTTC
TRBJ1-2,TRBD1,TRBV30,-,CAWSVQGGYGYTF,TGTGCCTGGAGTGTACAGGGGGGCTATGGCTACACCTTC
TRBJ1-1,-,TRBV7-9,-,CASSAWIRGTEAFF,TGTGCCAGCAGCGCCTGGATCCGAGGCACTGAAGCTTTCTTT
TRBJ1-6,TRBD1,TRBV6-5,-,CASRGQGYNSPLHF,TGTGCCAGCAGGGGACAGGGATATAATTCACCCCTCCACTTT
TRBJ1-1,-,TRBV14,few,CASSRGEPTPEAFF,TGTGCCAGCAGCCGGGGGGAACCCACCCCTGAAGCTTTCTTT
TRBJ1-5,-,TRBV19,-,CASTPGVQPQHF,TGTGCCAGTACCCCCGGGGTTCAGCCCCAGCATTTT
TRBJ2-1,-,TRBV12-3/TRBV12-4,-,CASSESYNEQFF,TGTGCCAGCAGTGAGTCCTACAATGAGCAGTTCTTC
TRBJ2-7,TRBD1,TRBV7-2,-,CASSAIPGQGIEQYF,TGTGCCAGCTCCGCTATTCCGGGACAGGGGATCGAGCAGTACTTC
TRBJ1-2,-,TRBV27,-,CASSFEPGKRGYTF,TGTGCCAGCAGTTTTGAACCGGGAAAACGAGGCTACACCTTC
TRBJ1-2,TRBD1,TRBV29-1,-,CSVGGQGAANYGYTF,TGCAGCGTTGGGGGCCAGGGGGCCGCTAACTATGGCTACACCTTC
TRBJ1-2,TRBD1,TRBV19,once,CASSVSGTGYGYGYTF,TGTGCCAGTAGTGTCTCCGGGACAGGGTATGGCTATGGCTACACCTTC
TRBJ2-3,-,TRBV5-1,-,CASSLVASSTDTQYF,TGCGCCAGCAGCTTAGTGGCTAGCTCCACAGATACGCAGTATTTT
TRBJ1-6,-,TRBV30,-,CAWSVLQGRSPLHF,TGTGCCTGGAGTGTACTTCAGGGAAGGTCACCCCTCCACTTT
TRBJ1-6,-,TRBV5-1,-,CASSLQGRNSPLHF,TGCGCCAGCAGCTTGCAGGGCCGGAATTCACCCCTCCACTTT
TRBJ2-3,TRBD2,TRBV5-5,-,CASSLALVAGGGDTQYF,TGTGCCAGCAGCTTGGCGTTGGTAGCGGGGGGGGGAGATACGCAGTATTTT
TRBJ1-2,TRBD1,TRBV30,-,CASSGTGNSPNYGYTF,TGTGCCTCCTCCGGGACAGGGAATTCCCCTAACTATGGCTACACCTTC
TRBJ1-1,-,TRBV9,-,CASSPRLDRGTEAFF,TGTGCCAGCAGCCCTCGCTTAGATAGGGGAACTGAAGCTTTCTTT
TRBJ2-2,-,TRBV19,-,CASSGTLNTGELFF,TGTGCCAGTAGCGGGACACTGAACACCGGGGAGCTGTTTTTT
TRBJ2-3,-,TRBV11-2,-,CASTSPGRVPDTQYF,TGTGCCAGCACCTCCCCCGGCAGGGTTCCGGATACGCAGTATTTT
TRBJ1-3,-,TRBV5-1,-,CASSLEQGLLGNTIYF,TGCGCCAGCAGCTTGGAGCAGGGGTTACTTGGAAACACCATATATTTT
TRBJ1-1,-,TRBV5-4,-,CASSLGNYGTKAFF,TGTGCCAGCAGCTTGGGAAACTACGGGACAAAAGCTTTCTTT
TRBJ1-1,TRBD1,TRBV9,-,CASSEPGQENTEAFF,TGTGCCAGCAGCGAACCGGGACAGGAGAACACTGAAGCTTTCTTT
TRBJ1-5,-,TRBV15,-,CATSRDSYQPQHF,TGTGCCACCAGCAGAGACTCTTATCAGCCCCAGCATTTT
TRBJ1-2,TRBD1,TRBV30,-,CATMTGGFGYTF,TGTGCCACCATGACAGGGGGTTTCGGCTACACCTTC
TRBJ1-6,-,TRBV5-1,-,CASSLVGHRDSPLHF,TGCGCCAGCAGCTTGGTGGGGCATCGGGATTCACCCCTCCACTTT
TRBJ2-3,TRBD2,TRBV7-8,-,CASSPQAGGPTDTQYF,TGTGCCAGCAGCCCCCAAGCGGGGGGGCCGACAGATACGCAGTATTTT
TRBJ1-1,TRBD1,TRBV2,-,CASSGRTGLTEAFF,TGTGCCAGCAGTGGAAGGACAGGGTTAACTGAAGCTTTCTTT
TRBJ2-1,-,TRBV5-4,few,CASSPANNEQFF,TGTGCCAGCAGCCCAGCGAACAATGAGCAGTTCTTC
TRBJ1-1,-,TRBV4-2,-,CASSQESSTGNTEAFF,TGTGCCAGCAGCCAAGAGTCATCCACGGGGAACACTGAAGCTTTCTTT